This T cell receptor beta chain is drawn from a study of T cell responses to AZD1222 COVID-19 vaccine. CDR1 and CDR2 from the germline V gene are KGHDR and SFDVKD. The CDR3 extends over 15 amino acids. After removal of 8 bases from V and 4 bases from J, the junction contained 9 bases not matched to a gene. Some clones are missing from TCRdb's copy, which holds only in-frame ones; the method was immunoSEQ multiplex PCR. The top ten clones hold about 3.7% of a sample with more than 110,000 clones, 80% to 95% of them seen once. The chain recombines TRBV24-1 with TRBJ2-5; 10 bases match TRBD2. The source was peripheral blood, collected 28 days after the second AZD1222 dose. This TCR came from an adult who received the AZD1222 COVID-19 vaccine. The CDR3, as DNA: TGTGCCACCACATTTTCAGCGGGAGGGCTAGAGACCCAGTACTTC. Amino acids: CATTFSAGGLETQYF.